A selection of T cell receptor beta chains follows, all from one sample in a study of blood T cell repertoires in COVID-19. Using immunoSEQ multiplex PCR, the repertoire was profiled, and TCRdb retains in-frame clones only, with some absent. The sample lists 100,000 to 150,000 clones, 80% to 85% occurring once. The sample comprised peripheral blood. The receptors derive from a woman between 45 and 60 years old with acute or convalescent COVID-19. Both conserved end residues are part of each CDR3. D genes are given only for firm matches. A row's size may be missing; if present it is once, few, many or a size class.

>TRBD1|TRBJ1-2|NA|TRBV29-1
TGCAGCGGAGGACAGGGGGCTAACTATGGCTACACCTTC
CSGGQGANYGYTF
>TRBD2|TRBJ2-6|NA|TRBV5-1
TGCGCCAGCAGCACTCTAGCGGGAGGTGTTGGGGCCAACGTCCTGACTTTC
CASSTLAGGVGANVLTF
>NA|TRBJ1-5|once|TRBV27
TGTGCCAGCAGTTTGGGGCGGAACAATCAGCCCCAGCATTTT
CASSLGRNNQPQHF
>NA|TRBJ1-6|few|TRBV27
TGTGCCAGCAGTCAATTCTTCCTACAGAATTCACCCCTCCACTTT
CASSQFFLQNSPLHF
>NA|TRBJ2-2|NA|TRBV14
TGTGCCAGCAGCATCCTCGGCAGGGGAAACACCGGGGAGCTGTTTTTT
CASSILGRGNTGELFF
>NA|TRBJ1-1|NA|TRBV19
TGTGCCAGTAGTGCGGGACGGGGGAGAACTGAAGCTTTCTTT
CASSAGRGRTEAFF
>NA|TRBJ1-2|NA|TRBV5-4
TGTGCCTACGACAGTAACTATGGCTACACCTTC
CAYDSNYGYTF
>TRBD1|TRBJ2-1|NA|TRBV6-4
TGTGCCAGCAGCTCAGGGACAGCCGATGAGCAGTTCTTC
CASSSGTADEQFF
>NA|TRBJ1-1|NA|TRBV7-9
TGTGCCAGCAGCTTAGGGGCGGGACGGATAACGACTGAAGCTTTCTTT
CASSLGAGRITTEAFF
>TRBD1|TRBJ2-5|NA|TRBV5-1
TGCGCCAGCAGCACAGGACAGGGTGGGGAGACCCAGTACTTC
CASSTGQGGETQYF
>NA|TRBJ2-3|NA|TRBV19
TGTGCCAGTAGTATAGTAGCGGCCGCCACAGATACGCAGTATTTT
CASSIVAAATDTQYF
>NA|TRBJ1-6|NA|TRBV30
TGTGCCTGGAGTGCCGGGAATACGGGCTCACCCCTCCACTTT
CAWSAGNTGSPLHF
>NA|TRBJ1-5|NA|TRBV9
TGTGCCAGCAGCGTAGATACAAATCAGCCCCAGCATTTT
CASSVDTNQPQHF
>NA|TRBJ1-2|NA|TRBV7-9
TGTGCCAGCAGCCCACAGGGTAACTATGGCTACACCTTC
CASSPQGNYGYTF
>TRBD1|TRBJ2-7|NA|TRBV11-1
TGTGCCAGCAGCTTGGGGACAGGGGGGGAGCAGTACTTC
CASSLGTGGEQYF
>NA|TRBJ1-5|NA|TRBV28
TGTGCCAGCAGTTTGGGGCAGACTAGCAATCAGCCCCAGCATTTT
CASSLGQTSNQPQHF
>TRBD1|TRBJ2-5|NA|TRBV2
TGTGCCAGCAGTGCGGCAGGGGGCTTGGGAGAGACCCAGTACTTC
CASSAAGGLGETQYF
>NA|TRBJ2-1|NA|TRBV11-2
TGTGCCAGCAGCTCCCGGTTCAATGAGCAGTTCTTC
CASSSRFNEQFF
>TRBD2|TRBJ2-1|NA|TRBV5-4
TGTGCCAGCAGCTTGGAACCCGCGGGAGCCTACAATGAGCAGTTCTTC
CASSLEPAGAYNEQFF
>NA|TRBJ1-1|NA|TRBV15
TGTGCCACCAGTAGGGACATCTACCTGAACACTGAAGCTTTCTTT
CATSRDIYLNTEAFF
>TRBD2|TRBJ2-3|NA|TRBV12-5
TGTGCTAGTGGTTTGGTCGGACTAGCGGGAGATACGCAGTATTTT
CASGLVGLAGDTQYF
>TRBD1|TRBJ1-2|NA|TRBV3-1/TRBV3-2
TGTGCCAGCAGCCAAGGTCGGGACAGCTATGGCTACACCTTC
CASSQGRDSYGYTF
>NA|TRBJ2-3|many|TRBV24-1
TGTGCCACCAGTGCTGCGGGAACCACAGATACGCAGTATTTT
CATSAAGTTDTQYF
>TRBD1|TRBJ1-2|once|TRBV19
TGTGCCAGTAGCGGGACAGGCCGCGGCTACACCTTC
CASSGTGRGYTF
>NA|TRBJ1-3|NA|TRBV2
TGTGCCAGCGGAACACACGGGGACACCATATATTTT
CASGTHGDTIYF
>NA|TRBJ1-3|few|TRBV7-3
TGTGCCAGCAGCGGGGCGTCCGGAAACACCATATATTTT
CASSGASGNTIYF
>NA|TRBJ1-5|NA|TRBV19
TGTGCCAGTAGCACCGTATCTATCAATCAGCCCCAGCATTTT
CASSTVSINQPQHF
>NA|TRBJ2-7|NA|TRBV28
TGTGCCAGCACCAAAGGCGGGGGGACAGGGCTCTACGAGCAGTACTTC
CASTKGGGTGLYEQYF
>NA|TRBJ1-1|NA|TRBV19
TGTGCCAGTAGTAACAGACACACGGTGAACACTGAAGCTTTCTTT
CASSNRHTVNTEAFF
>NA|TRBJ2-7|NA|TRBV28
TGTGCCAGCAGTTCTCGTAAACTTACGATCCTCGAGCAGTACTTC
CASSSRKLTILEQYF
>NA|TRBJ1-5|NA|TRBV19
TGTGCCAGTAGTCCGACAATAGGCCAGCCCCAGCATTTT
CASSPTIGQPQHF
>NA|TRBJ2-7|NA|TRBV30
TGTGCCTCTGGGCTCTCCTACGAGCAGTACTTC
CASGLSYEQYF
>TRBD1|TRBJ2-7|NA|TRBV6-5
TGTGCCAGCATCTCCGACAGGGAAACCTACGAGCAGTACTTC
CASISDRETYEQYF
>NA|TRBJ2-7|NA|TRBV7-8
TGTGCCAGCAGCTCGGTCGGCGGGCGATTAGCTGAGCAGTACTTC
CASSSVGGRLAEQYF
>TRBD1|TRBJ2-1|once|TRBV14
TGTGCCAGCAGCCACCCGACAGGGTTGAATGAGCAGTTCTTC
CASSHPTGLNEQFF
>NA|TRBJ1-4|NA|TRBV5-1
TGCGCCAGCAGTCTCCAACAGATGAATGAAAAACTGTTTTTT
CASSLQQMNEKLFF
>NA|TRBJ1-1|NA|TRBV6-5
TGTGCCAGCAGCCCCAGTGCAATGAACACTGAAGCTTTCTTT
CASSPSAMNTEAFF
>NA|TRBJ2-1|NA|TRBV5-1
TGCGCCAGCAGCGACCCTTGGAGGGCCACGTACAATGAGCAGTTCTTC
CASSDPWRATYNEQFF
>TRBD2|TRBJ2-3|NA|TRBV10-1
TGCGCCAGCATGCCTAGCGGGGAAGGAGATACGCAGTATTTT
CASMPSGEGDTQYF
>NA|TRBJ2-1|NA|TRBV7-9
TGTGCCAGCAGCTCCGGAGGCGGGAACTACAATGAGCAGTTCTTC
CASSSGGGNYNEQFF
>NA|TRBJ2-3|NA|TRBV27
TGTGCCAGCAGTTTTGCGGGGGCACTCACAGATACGCAGTATTTT
CASSFAGALTDTQYF
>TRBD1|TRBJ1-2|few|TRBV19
TGTGCCAGTAGGGCCGGGACAGGGGGCGGTGGCTACACCTTC
CASRAGTGGGGYTF
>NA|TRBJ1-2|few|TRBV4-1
TGCGCCAGCAGCCAAGCCGGGGGTCTAGCTAACTATGGCTACACCTTC
CASSQAGGLANYGYTF
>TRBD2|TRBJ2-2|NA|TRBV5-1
TGCGCCAGCAGCCCCCCGCTTAGCGGGGGGACCGGGGAGCTGTTTTTT
CASSPPLSGGTGELFF